This T cell receptor (beta chain) was sequenced during a study of shared clonotypes between healthy human individuals. Produced via immunoSEQ multiplex PCR; TCRdb's table is partial and in-frame only. Of about 2 million clones in the sample, 85% to 95% are singletons; the top ten hold about 0.13%. V lost 5 bases, J lost 7 bases, and 12 bases lay in between. Looked up from germline, CDR1 is SGHTA and CDR2 is FQGTGA. CDR3 length: 13 residues. The source material was naive CD4+ T cells sorted from blood. As for subset: CD45RA+ positively selected. The TCR sequence derives from a man younger than 35 in good health. V and J are TRBV7-3 and TRBJ1-5; D is unclear. CDR3 sequence: CASSLFPGQPQHF. CDR3 nucleotide sequence: TGTGCCAGCAGCCTATTCCCGGGGCAGCCCCAGCATTTT.